The TCR beta chain described here comes from a study of PD-L1 blockade in urothelial cancer. Study findings and constraints: A below-median TCR clonality in blood before treatment predicted better survival.

Measured with immunoSEQ multiplex PCR; TCRdb has only the in-frame clones, and not every one. Of roughly 63,000 clones in the sample, 81% were seen once. V was pared by 2 bases and J by 4 bases, with 7 bases between. CDR3 size: 13 residues. Germline V gives CDR1 SGHAT, CDR2 FQNNGV. Worth noting for this clone: Its antigen remains unidentified.

Time point meaning: pretreatment peripheral blood. Patient disease was locally advanced or metastatic urothelial carcinoma. V is TRBV11-2 and J is TRBJ2-3; a possible D gene is TRBD2 (6 bases). The sample here was PBMCs, taken around atezolizumab (anti-PD-L1) treatment. This TCR came from a man aged 65 to 85 with urothelial cancer. The chain's CDR3 is CASSLWGADTQYF. CDR3 DNA sequence: TGTGCCAGCAGCTTATGGGGGGCAGATACGCAGTATTTT.